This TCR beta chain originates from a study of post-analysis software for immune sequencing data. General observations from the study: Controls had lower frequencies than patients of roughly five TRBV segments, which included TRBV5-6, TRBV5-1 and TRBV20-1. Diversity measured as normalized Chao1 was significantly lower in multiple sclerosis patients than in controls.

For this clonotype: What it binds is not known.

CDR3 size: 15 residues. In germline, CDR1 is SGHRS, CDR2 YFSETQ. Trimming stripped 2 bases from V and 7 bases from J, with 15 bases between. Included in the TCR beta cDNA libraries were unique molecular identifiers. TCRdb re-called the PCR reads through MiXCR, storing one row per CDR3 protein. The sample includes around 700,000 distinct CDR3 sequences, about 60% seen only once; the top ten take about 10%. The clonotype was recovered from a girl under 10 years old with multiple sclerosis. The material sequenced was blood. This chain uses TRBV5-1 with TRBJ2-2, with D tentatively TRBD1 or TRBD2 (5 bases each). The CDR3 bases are TGCGCCAGCAGCTTCGGGGCAGGTTTCGACGGGGAGCTGTTTTTT. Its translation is CASSFGAGFDGELFF.